Sequencing of this T cell receptor beta chain was carried out in a study of T cell responses to AZD1222 COVID-19 vaccine. There are 14 residues in the CDR3. Germline V gene sequence: CDR1 SGHDT, CDR2 YYEEEE. Trimming took 2 bases from V and 6 from J; bases not matched to a gene: 6. Profiled with immunoSEQ multiplex PCR; TCRdb holds only in-frame clones, not every one. Of about 150,000 clones listed, around 90% are singletons. The receptor comes from an adult who received the AZD1222 COVID-19 vaccine. The chain recombines TRBV5-6 with TRBJ1-1; 8 bases match TRBD1. Specimen: peripheral blood, collected 28 days after the second AZD1222 dose. This chain's CDR3 is CASSFPQGVSEAFF. The CDR3 DNA reads TGTGCCAGCAGCTTTCCACAGGGGGTATCTGAAGCTTTCTTT. Full variable domain (remainder filled in from reference TRBV5-6 and TRBJ1-1): DAGVTQSPTHLIKTRGQQVTLRCSPKSGHDTVSWYQQALGQGPQFIFQYYEEEERQRGNFPDRFSGHQFPNYSSELNVNALLLGDSALYLCASSFPQGVSEAFFGQGTRLTVV.